One sample yielded the 27 T cell receptor beta chains listed below, sequenced in a study of PD-L1 blockade in urothelial cancer. Time point defined: peripheral blood 6 weeks after treatment start. Using immunoSEQ multiplex PCR, the repertoire was profiled, and TCRdb retains in-frame clones only, with some absent. The sample holds around 49,000 clones; 88% are singletons and the top ten take roughly 2.5%. Sequences were derived from PBMCs, sampled around atezolizumab (anti-PD-L1) treatment. These receptors were taken from a man aged 60 to 69 with urothelial cancer.

The CDR3 region is CASPTGANYGYTF. The DNA for the CDR3 is TGTGCCAGCCCGACAGGGGCCAACTATGGCTACACCTTC. The V call is TRBV6-5, the J call TRBJ1-2, with 8 positions matching TRBD1. This CDR3 is built from 13 residues. The trim removed 8 bases at V and 2 bases at J, leaving 4 bases unmatched. CDR1 is MNHEY and CDR2 is SVGAGI in the germline V gene.

The count of this clone is one. The chain employs TRBV6-1 and TRBJ1-2; no firm D call. The CDR3 sequence is 13 residues long. Trimming left V 4 bases short and J 8 bases short, with 14 bases between. The V gene's germline CDR1 is MNHNS and CDR2 SASEGT. This CDR3 is CASSGASLEGYTF. CDR3 in DNA: TGTGCCAGCAGTGGGGCCTCTCTTGAGGGCTACACCTTC.

This clone has more than one count but fewer than ten. The rearrangement uses TRBV20-1 and TRBJ1-2; D is unresolved. The germline V and J ends were trimmed by 3 bases and 8 bases, with 10 bases remaining between them. The V gene's germline CDR1 is DFQATT and CDR2 SNEGSKA (reference sequence). This CDR3 region has 11 residues. CDR3 in DNA: TGCAGTGCTAGTTTAACGGGAGGCTACACCTTC. The encoded protein is CSASLTGGYTF.

V gene TRBV27 combines with J gene TRBJ1-1, with TRBD1 matching 7 bases. This CDR3 is built from 15 residues. With V trimmed by 6 bases and J by 1 base, 8 bases remained unmatched. CDR1 is MNHEY and CDR2 is SMNVEV in the germline V gene (reference sequence). This CDR3 is CASSRNQGGNTEAFF. The CDR3 nucleotides are TGTGCCAGCAGCCGTAATCAGGGGGGGAACACTGAAGCTTTCTTT.

The genes are TRBV7-2 and TRBJ2-2; TRBD2 matches 7 bases. In germline, CDR1 is SGHTA, CDR2 FQGNSA. J lost 1 base, V lost 2 bases, and 4 bases had no gene match. The CDR3 has 16 residues. CDR3 amino acids: CASSLQPSGNTGELFF. The CDR3 DNA follows: TGTGCCAGCAGCTTACAGCCTAGCGGGAACACCGGGGAGCTGTTTTTT. Using reference TRBV7-2 and TRBJ2-2 for the parts outside the CDR3, the full variable domain is GAGVSQSPSNKVTEKGKDVELRCDPISGHTALYWYRQSLGQGLEFLIYFQGNSAPDKSGLPSDRFSAERTGGSVSTLTIQRTQQEDSAVYLCASSLQPSGNTGELFFGEGSRLTVL.

This clone was seen a single time. The chain links TRBV18 to TRBJ2-1, with TRBD2 matching 8 bases. The CDR3 is 16 amino acids. Looked up from germline, CDR1 is KGHSH and CDR2 is LQKENI. V shed 1 base and J 1 base; nucleotides not matched to a gene: 3. CDR3 sequence: CASSPLGGGSYNEQFF. The CDR3 DNA reads as TGTGCCAGCTCACCACTCGGGGGGGGGTCCTACAATGAGCAGTTCTTC. The full variable domain, in which reference TRBV18 and TRBJ2-1 provide the parts outside the CDR3, is NAGVMQNPRHLVRRRGQEARLRCSPMKGHSHVYWYRQLPEEGLKFMVYLQKENIIDESGMPKERFSAEFPKEGPSILRIQQVVRGDSAAYFCASSPLGGGSYNEQFFGPGTRLTVL.

This sequence joins TRBV5-4 and TRBJ1-1; a weak D match, TRBD1 (6 bases). The germline V and J ends were trimmed by 5 bases and 0 bases, with 11 bases remaining between them. The CDR3 is made up of 14 amino acids. Germline CDR1 and CDR2: SGHNT and YYREEE (reference sequence). CDR3 protein: CASRTDSMNTEAFF. Here the CDR3 DNA reads TGTGCCAGCAGAACGGACAGCATGAACACTGAAGCTTTCTTT.

The chain combines TRBV10-1 with TRBJ2-6; TRBD2 might be the D (6 bases). The V gene lost 9 bases and the J gene lost 0 bases, with 12 bases spanning the gap. CDR1 WNHNN and CDR2 SYGVQD come from the germline V gene (reference sequence). This CDR3 region has 15 residues. The CDR3 loop is CASPGLPSGANVLTF. The CDR3 coding sequence is TGCGCCAGTCCGGGACTTCCCTCTGGGGCCAACGTCCTGACTTTC.

The rearrangement uses TRBV5-1 and TRBJ1-2; possible D gene TRBD1, 6 bases. The germline CDR1 and CDR2 sequences are SGHRS and YFSETQ. The CDR3 loop spans 14 amino acids. V was shortened by 4 bases and J by 0 bases, with 10 bases between the two germline ends. This CDR3 reads CASSADSANYGYTF. In DNA form, the CDR3 reads TGCGCCAGCAGCGCGGACAGTGCTAACTATGGCTACACCTTC.

V is TRBV18 and J is TRBJ2-1; 13 bases fit TRBD2. Germline CDR1 and CDR2: KGHSH and LQKENI. V was clipped by 3 bases and J by 6 bases; unmatched bases: 11. This CDR3 comprises 18 residues. In DNA form, the CDR3 reads TGTGCCAGCTCACCCAACCAACCGGGACTAGCGGGATTCAATGAGCAGTTCTTC. Its translation: CASSPNQPGLAGFNEQFF.

This chain joins TRBV7-2 and TRBJ2-7; TRBD1 matches at 10 bases. The J segment lost 3 bases and the V segment lost 7 bases, leaving 3 bases of the junction unmatched. The CDR3 is 13 residues long. Germline CDR1 reads SGHTA; CDR2 reads FQGNSA. CDR3 bases: TGTGCCAGCAAGACAGGGGGCGGCTACGAGCAGTACTTC. Amino acid sequence: CASKTGGGYEQYF.

The V gene is TRBV19, the J gene TRBJ2-2; 8 bases match TRBD2. This CDR3 contains 15 residues. CDR1 and CDR2 from the germline V gene are LNHDA and SQIVND (reference sequence). The ends lost 1 base at V and 7 bases at J; junction bases unmatched: 5. The CDR3 loop is CASSIARTSSGELFF. CDR3 in DNA: TGTGCCAGTAGTATAGCCCGGACTAGCAGCGGGGAGCTGTTTTTT. The full variable domain, in which reference TRBV19 and TRBJ2-2 provide the parts outside the CDR3, is DGGITQSPKYLFRKEGQNVTLSCEQNLNHDAMYWYRQDPGQGLRLIYYSQIVNDFQKGDIAEGYSVSREKKESFPLTVTSAQKNPTAFYLCASSIARTSSGELFFGEGSRLTVL.

The gene calls are TRBV29-1 and TRBJ2-7; 8 nucleotides agree with TRBD1. V trimming: 2 bases; J trimming: 4 bases; junction bases outside the gene matches: 4. Germline V gives CDR1 SQVTM, CDR2 ANQGSEA. The CDR3 extends over 13 amino acids. CDR3: CSVERGTGYEQYF. CDR3 sequence (DNA): TGCAGCGTTGAAAGAGGGACAGGTTACGAGCAGTACTTC.

This clone showed up just once. V and J are TRBV7-6 and TRBJ2-2, with TRBD1 as a possible D gene (6 bases). The CDR3 length is 15 residues. V was shortened by 5 bases and J by 2 bases, with 12 bases between the two germline ends. CDR1 is SGHVS and CDR2 is FNYEAQ in the germline V gene. The CDR3 DNA reads as TGTGCCAGCAGCGCGACAGGATTTAACACCGGGGAGCTGTTTTTT. As protein: CASSATGFNTGELFF.

This clone has just one count. This sequence joins TRBV27 and TRBJ1-4, with D perhaps matching TRBD1 (5 bases). Trimming left V 2 bases short and J 0 bases short, with 13 bases between. Germline V gives CDR1 MNHEY, CDR2 SMNVEV (reference sequence). The CDR3 consists of 17 residues. CDR3 sequence: CASSLRTTTATNEKLFF. The CDR3 DNA follows: TGTGCCAGCAGTTTAAGGACAACTACCGCAACTAATGAAAAACTGTTTTTT.

The chain recombines TRBV25-1 with TRBJ2-1; D is unresolved. This CDR3 spans 15 amino acids. Germline-derived CDR1 and CDR2 are MGHDK and SYGVNS. V was trimmed by 6 bases and J by 5 bases, leaving 17 bases between them. In DNA, the CDR3 is TGTGCCAGCAGCTCAAGTGAGGTACGGAACAATGAGCAGTTCTTC. It codes for CASSSSEVRNNEQFF.

The chain recombines TRBV30 with TRBJ2-3; 12 nucleotides align to TRBD2. CDR3 size: 16 residues. Looked up from germline, CDR1 is GTSNPN and CDR2 is SVGIG (reference sequence). V was pared by 3 bases and J by 4 bases, with 8 bases of the junction left unmatched. The CDR3 DNA is TGTGCCTGGAGCCTAGCGGGGGGGGGTCGTGCAGATACGCAGTATTTT. Its protein product is CAWSLAGGGRADTQYF.

The chain employs TRBV29-1 and TRBJ2-7, with D hard to call. The CDR3 totals 11 residues. Germline CDR1 reads SQVTM; CDR2 reads ANQGSEA. V was pared by 3 bases and J by 6 bases, with 9 bases between. CDR3 loop: CSVDVGLEQYF. The CDR3, as DNA: TGCAGCGTTGACGTCGGTCTCGAGCAGTACTTC.

The gene calls are TRBV5-1 and TRBJ2-3; a weak D match, TRBD2 (6 bases). The CDR3 sequence is 17 residues long. CDR1 is SGHRS and CDR2 is YFSETQ in the germline V gene. The V gene lost 1 base and the J gene lost 4 bases, with 19 bases spanning the gap. The DNA of the CDR3 is TGCGCCAGCAGCTTGATGCGCGGGACGGGATCGGCAGATACGCAGTATTTT. As protein: CASSLMRGTGSADTQYF.

The gene calls are TRBV10-3 and TRBJ2-3, with 8 bases that match TRBD1. Germline assignment: CDR1 ENHRY and CDR2 SYGVKD. The length of the CDR3 is 22 residues. Losses at the gene ends were 0 bases for V and 3 bases for J; bases not matched to a gene: 23. CDR3 region: CAISESWTGITAGGKNTDTQYF. The DNA for the CDR3 is TGTGCCATCAGTGAGTCCTGGACAGGGATAACGGCGGGCGGGAAGAATACAGATACGCAGTATTTT.

This sequence joins TRBV7-2 and TRBJ1-3, with a possible D match to TRBD1 (5 bases). Deletions cut 3 bases from V and 0 bases from J, with 12 bases between. The germline V gene encodes CDR1 SGHTA and CDR2 FQGNSA. This CDR3 is 16 amino acids long. CDR3 nucleotides: TGTGCCAGCAGCTTTTCGTTGGGGGGCTCTGGAAACACCATATATTTT. Translated, it gives CASSFSLGGSGNTIYF.

The chain couples TRBV19 to TRBJ1-1, with 12 nucleotides matching TRBD1. The CDR3 is 17 residues long. CDR1 and CDR2 from the germline V gene are LNHDA and SQIVND (reference sequence). V dropped 7 bases and J dropped 2; count of bases not matched to a gene: 11. The CDR3 DNA reads as TGTGCCAGTAATAAGTGGGGACAGGGGGCGCGTAACACTGAAGCTTTCTTT. Protein: CASNKWGQGARNTEAFF.

In nucleotides, the CDR3 is TGTGCCAGCTCACCACCGGTCGGGCAGGGGATCAAGGACGAGCAGTTCTTC. It translates to CASSPPVGQGIKDEQFF. The V call is TRBV18, the J call TRBJ2-1, with D maybe TRBD1 (6 bases). Trimming removed 0 bases from V and 10 bases from J, with 22 bases in between. Germline assignment: CDR1 KGHSH and CDR2 LQKENI. This CDR3 region has 17 residues.

V usage is TRBV19 and J usage is TRBJ2-6; 7 bases are a match to TRBD1. This CDR3 is 16 amino acids long. Trimming at V came to 3 bases and at J to 2 bases, leaving 4 bases not matched to a gene. Germline V gene sequence: CDR1 LNHDA, CDR2 SQIVND (reference sequence). CDR3 DNA: TGTGCCAGTAGTATGGAGACAGGGACTGGGGCCAACGTCCTGACTTTC. Residues: CASSMETGTGANVLTF. The variable domain in full, with the rest retrieved from reference TRBV19 and TRBJ2-6, is DGGITQSPKYLFRKEGQNVTLSCEQNLNHDAMYWYRQDPGQGLRLIYYSQIVNDFQKGDIAEGYSVSREKKESFPLTVTSAQKNPTAFYLCASSMETGTGANVLTFGAGSRLTVL.

The chain is built from TRBV18 and TRBJ1-3; no clear D. The CDR3 is made up of 15 amino acids. CDR1 is KGHSH and CDR2 is LQKENI in the germline V gene. The V gene lost 0 bases and the J gene lost 1 base, with 7 bases spanning the gap. CDR3 DNA sequence: TGTGCCAGCTCACCACCTTCCATTTCTGGAAACACCATATATTTT. This sequence encodes CASSPPSISGNTIYF.

J is TRBJ2-1 and V is TRBV19, with D tentatively TRBD2 (5 bases). The germline V and J ends were trimmed by 5 bases and 0 bases, with 11 bases remaining between them. CDR3 length: 15 residues. Germline CDR1 and CDR2: LNHDA and SQIVND (reference sequence). CDR3 sequence reads: CASSGGGYSYNEQFF. The DNA for the CDR3 is TGTGCCAGTAGTGGTGGCGGGTACTCCTACAATGAGCAGTTCTTC.

V is TRBV6-5 and J is TRBJ2-7, with 7 bases matching TRBD1. CDR3 size: 15 residues. Trimming removed 6 bases from V and 6 bases from J; junction bases left unmatched: 14. The germline V gene has CDR1 MNHEY and CDR2 SVGAGI. CDR3 DNA: TGTGCCAGCAGACGACAGGGAACTTACCAGCTCGAGCAGTACTTC. Protein: CASRRQGTYQLEQYF.